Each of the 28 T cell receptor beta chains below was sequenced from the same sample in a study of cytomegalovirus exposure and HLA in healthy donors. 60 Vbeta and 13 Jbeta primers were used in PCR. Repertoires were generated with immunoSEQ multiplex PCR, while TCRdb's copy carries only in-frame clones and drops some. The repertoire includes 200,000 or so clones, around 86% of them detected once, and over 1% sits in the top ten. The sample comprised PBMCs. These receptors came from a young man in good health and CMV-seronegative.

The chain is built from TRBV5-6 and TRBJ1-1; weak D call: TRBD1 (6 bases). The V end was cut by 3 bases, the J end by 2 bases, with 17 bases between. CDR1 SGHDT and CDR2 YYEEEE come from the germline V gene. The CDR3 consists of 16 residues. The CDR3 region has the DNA TGTGCCAGCAGCTGGGCAGGGGAAGAAAAAAACACTGAAGCTTTCTTT. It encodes CASSWAGEEKNTEAFF.

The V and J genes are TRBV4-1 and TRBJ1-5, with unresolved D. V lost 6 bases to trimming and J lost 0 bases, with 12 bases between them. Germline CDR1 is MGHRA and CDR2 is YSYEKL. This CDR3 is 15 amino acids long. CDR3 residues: CASSSAGSSNQPQHF. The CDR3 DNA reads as TGCGCCAGCAGTTCGGCCGGGAGTAGCAATCAGCCCCAGCATTTT.

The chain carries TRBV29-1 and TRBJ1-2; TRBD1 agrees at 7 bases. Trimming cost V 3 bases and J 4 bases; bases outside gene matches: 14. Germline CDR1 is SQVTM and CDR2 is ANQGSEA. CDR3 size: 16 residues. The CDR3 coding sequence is TGCAGCGTTGAGGATTTCCGGGTCCGGGACAGCTATGGCTACACCTTC. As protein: CSVEDFRVRDSYGYTF.

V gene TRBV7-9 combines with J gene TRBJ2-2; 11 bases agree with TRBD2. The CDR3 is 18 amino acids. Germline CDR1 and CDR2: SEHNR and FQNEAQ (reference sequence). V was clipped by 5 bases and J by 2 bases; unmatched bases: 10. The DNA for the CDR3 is TGTGCCAGCAGCCCTAAGCCCCGACTAGCGGGAAACACCGGGGAGCTGTTTTTT. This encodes CASSPKPRLAGNTGELFF.

The CDR3 bases are TGTGCCAGTAGTAGAGGACCGGACAGGGGCTATGAAGCTTTCTTT. As protein: CASSRGPDRGYEAFF. The J gene is TRBJ1-1, the V gene TRBV19, with TRBD1 identical over 9 bases. The CDR3 covers 15 residues. J gave up 7 bases and V 4 bases, and 10 bases lay outside the gene matches. Germline CDR1 and CDR2: LNHDA and SQIVND (reference sequence). The complete variable domain, with remaining parts taken from reference TRBV19 and TRBJ1-1, reads DGGITQSPKYLFRKEGQNVTLSCEQNLNHDAMYWYRQDPGQGLRLIYYSQIVNDFQKGDIAEGYSVSREKKESFPLTVTSAQKNPTAFYLCASSRGPDRGYEAFFGQGTRLTVV.

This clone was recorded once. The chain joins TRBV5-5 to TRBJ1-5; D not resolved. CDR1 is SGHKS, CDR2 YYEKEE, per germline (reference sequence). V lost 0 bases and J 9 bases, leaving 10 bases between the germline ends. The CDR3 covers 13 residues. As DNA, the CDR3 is TGTGCCAGCAGCTTGGCCCCTAACCGGCCCCAGCATTTT. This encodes CASSLAPNRPQHF.

CDR3 sequence: CASSLGHQETQYF. The CDR3 DNA is TGTGCCAGCAGCCTAGGACATCAAGAGACCCAGTACTTC. The chain is built from TRBV6-5 and TRBJ2-5; TRBD1 is a possible D gene (5 bases). The V gene's germline CDR1 is MNHEY and CDR2 SVGAGI. CDR3 length: 13 amino acids. The V gene lost 6 bases and the J gene lost 2 bases, with 10 bases spanning the gap.

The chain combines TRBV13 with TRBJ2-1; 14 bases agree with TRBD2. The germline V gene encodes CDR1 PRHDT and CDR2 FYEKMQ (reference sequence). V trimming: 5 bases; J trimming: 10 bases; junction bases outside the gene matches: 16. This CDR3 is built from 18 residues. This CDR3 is CASSANYAGLAGDREQFF. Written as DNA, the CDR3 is TGTGCCAGCAGCGCAAACTACGCGGGACTAGCGGGAGACCGCGAGCAGTTCTTC.

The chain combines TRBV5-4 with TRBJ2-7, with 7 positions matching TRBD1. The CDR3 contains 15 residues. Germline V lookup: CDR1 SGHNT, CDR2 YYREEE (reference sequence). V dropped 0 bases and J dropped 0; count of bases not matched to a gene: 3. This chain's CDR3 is CASSLGQGVSYEQYF. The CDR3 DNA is TGTGCCAGCAGCTTGGGACAGGGAGTCTCCTACGAGCAGTACTTC.

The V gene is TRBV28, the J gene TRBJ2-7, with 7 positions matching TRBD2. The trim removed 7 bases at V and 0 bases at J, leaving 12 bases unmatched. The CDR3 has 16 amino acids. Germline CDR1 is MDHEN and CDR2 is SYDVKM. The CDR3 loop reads CASNPAGALSSYEQYF. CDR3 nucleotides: TGTGCCAGCAACCCCGCGGGAGCCCTGAGCTCCTACGAGCAGTACTTC.

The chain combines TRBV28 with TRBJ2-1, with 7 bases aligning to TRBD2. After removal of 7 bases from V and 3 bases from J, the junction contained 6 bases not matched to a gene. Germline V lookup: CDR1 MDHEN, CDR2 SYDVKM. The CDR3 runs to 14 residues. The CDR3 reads CASNNGDYYNEQFF. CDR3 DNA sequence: TGTGCCAGCAACAACGGGGACTACTACAATGAGCAGTTCTTC.

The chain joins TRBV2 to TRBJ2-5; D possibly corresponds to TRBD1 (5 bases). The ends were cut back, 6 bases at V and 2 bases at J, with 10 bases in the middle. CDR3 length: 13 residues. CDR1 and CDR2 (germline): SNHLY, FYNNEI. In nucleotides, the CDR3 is TGTGCCAGCAGCAGGCAGGGACAAGAGACCCAGTACTTC. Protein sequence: CASSRQGQETQYF.

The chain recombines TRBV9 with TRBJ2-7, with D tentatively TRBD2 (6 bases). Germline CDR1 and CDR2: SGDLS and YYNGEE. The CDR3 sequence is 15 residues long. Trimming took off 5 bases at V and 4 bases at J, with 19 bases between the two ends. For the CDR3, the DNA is TGTGCCAGCAGTTCCGGGACGGGGGTCGCGTACGAGCAGTACTTC. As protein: CASSSGTGVAYEQYF.

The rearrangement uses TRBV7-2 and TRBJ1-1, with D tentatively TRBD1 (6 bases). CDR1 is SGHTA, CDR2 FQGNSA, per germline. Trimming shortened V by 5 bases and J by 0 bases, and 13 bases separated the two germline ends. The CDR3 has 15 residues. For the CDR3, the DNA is TGTGCCAGCAGCCCGCAGGGGACGTTGAACACTGAAGCTTTCTTT. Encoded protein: CASSPQGTLNTEAFF.

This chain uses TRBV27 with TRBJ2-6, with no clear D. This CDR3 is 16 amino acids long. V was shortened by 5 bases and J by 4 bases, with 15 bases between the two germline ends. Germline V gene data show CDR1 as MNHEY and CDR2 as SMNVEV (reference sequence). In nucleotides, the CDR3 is TGTGCCAGCAGTCCCCCCGACTGGGTCGGGGCCAACGTCCTGACTTTC. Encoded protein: CASSPPDWVGANVLTF.

CDR3 loop: CASRREGTDYNEQFF. CDR3 DNA sequence: TGTGCCAGCAGGAGGGAAGGGACTGACTACAATGAGCAGTTCTTC. This chain links TRBV6-1 with TRBJ2-1; D possibly corresponds to TRBD2 (6 bases). Germline lookup yields CDR1 MNHNS and CDR2 SASEGT. CDR3 size: 15 residues. V lost 6 bases and J 3 bases, leaving 15 bases between the germline ends.

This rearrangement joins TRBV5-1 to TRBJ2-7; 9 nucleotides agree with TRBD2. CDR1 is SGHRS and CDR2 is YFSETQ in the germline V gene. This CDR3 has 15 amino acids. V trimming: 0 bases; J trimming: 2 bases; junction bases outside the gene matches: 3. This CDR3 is CASSLGGGGAYEQYF. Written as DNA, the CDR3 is TGCGCCAGCAGCTTGGGCGGGGGGGGAGCCTACGAGCAGTACTTC.

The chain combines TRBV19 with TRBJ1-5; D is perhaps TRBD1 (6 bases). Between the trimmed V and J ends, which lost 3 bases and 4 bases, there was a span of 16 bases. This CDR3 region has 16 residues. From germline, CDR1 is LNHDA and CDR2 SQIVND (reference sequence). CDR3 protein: CASSITGLEWNQPQHF. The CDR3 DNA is TGTGCCAGTAGTATTACAGGGTTAGAGTGGAATCAGCCCCAGCATTTT.

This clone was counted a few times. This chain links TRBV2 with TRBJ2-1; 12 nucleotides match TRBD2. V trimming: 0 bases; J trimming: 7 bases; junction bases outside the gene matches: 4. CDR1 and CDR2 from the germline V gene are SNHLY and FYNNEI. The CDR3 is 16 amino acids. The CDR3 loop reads CASSEARTSGRNEQFF. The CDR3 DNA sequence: TGTGCCAGCAGTGAAGCGCGAACTAGCGGGAGGAATGAGCAGTTCTTC.

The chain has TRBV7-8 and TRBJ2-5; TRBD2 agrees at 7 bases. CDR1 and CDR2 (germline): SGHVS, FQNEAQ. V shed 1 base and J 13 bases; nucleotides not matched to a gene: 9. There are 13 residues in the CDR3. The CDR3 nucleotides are TGTGCCAGCAGCTTAGGATTAAGCGGGGCTGGGTACTTC. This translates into CASSLGLSGAGYF.

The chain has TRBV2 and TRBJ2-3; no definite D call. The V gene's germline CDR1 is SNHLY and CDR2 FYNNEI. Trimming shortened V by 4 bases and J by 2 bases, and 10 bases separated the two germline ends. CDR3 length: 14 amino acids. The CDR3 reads CASSVQRLTDTQYF. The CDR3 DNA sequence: TGTGCCAGCAGTGTCCAGCGCCTCACAGATACGCAGTATTTT.

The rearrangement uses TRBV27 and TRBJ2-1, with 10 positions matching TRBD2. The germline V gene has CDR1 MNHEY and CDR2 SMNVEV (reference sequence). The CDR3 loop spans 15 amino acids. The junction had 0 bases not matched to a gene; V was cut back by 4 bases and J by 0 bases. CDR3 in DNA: TGTGCCAGCAGTTCTAGCGGGAGCTCCTACAATGAGCAGTTCTTC. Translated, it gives CASSSSGSSYNEQFF.

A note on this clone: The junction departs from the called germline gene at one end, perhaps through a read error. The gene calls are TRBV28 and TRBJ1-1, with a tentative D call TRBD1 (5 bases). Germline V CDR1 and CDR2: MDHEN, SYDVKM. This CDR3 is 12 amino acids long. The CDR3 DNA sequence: TGTGCCAGCAGTTTAATCTCGGGGGGGGTGGCGTTT. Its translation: CASSLISGGVAF.

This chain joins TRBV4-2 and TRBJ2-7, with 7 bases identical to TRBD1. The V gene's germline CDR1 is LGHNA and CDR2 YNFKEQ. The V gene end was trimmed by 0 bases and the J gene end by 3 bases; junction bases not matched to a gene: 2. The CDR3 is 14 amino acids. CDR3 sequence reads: CASSQDRQGYEQYF. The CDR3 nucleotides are TGTGCCAGCAGCCAAGATAGACAGGGCTACGAGCAGTACTTC.

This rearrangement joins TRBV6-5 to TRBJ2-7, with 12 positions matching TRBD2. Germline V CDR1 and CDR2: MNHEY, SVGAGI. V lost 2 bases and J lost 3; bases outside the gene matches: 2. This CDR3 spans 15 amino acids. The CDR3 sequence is CASSYGLAGNYEQYF. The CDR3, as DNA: TGTGCCAGCAGTTACGGACTAGCGGGGAACTACGAGCAGTACTTC.

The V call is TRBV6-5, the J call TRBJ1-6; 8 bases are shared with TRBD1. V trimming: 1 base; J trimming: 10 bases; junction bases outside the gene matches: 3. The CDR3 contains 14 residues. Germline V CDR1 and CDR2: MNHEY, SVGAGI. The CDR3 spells CASSYFGQGSPLHF. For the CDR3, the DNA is TGTGCCAGCAGTTACTTTGGACAGGGATCACCCCTCCACTTT.

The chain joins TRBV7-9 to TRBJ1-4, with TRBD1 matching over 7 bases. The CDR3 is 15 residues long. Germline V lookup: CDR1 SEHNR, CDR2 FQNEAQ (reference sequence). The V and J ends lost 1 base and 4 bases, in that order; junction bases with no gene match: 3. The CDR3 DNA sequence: TGTGCCAGCAGCTTAGTACAGGGGTATAATGAAAAACTGTTTTTT. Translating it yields CASSLVQGYNEKLFF.

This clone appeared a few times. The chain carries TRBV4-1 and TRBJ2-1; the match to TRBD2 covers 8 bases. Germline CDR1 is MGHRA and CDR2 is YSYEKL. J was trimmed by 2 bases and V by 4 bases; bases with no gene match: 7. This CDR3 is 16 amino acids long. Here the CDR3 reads CASSRGAREAYNEQFF. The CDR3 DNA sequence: TGCGCCAGCAGCCGGGGCGCGCGGGAGGCCTACAATGAGCAGTTCTTC.